This TCR beta chain is from a study of brain T cells in children with intractable seizures. Regarding the study as a whole: Absence of clones before surgery may stem from lower sequencing depth.

To note about this clone: Its cognate antigen is unknown.

Sequencing was limited to surgery cases with top T cell transcript signatures in brain tissue. The germline V and J ends were trimmed by 3 bases and 6 bases, with 12 bases remaining between them. Germline assignment: CDR1 SNHLY and CDR2 FYNNEI. CDR3 length equals 15 residues. The protocol was immunoSEQ multiplex PCR, while the TCRdb copy is restricted to in-frame clones and leaves out a portion. There are 110,000 or so clones in the sample; 94% occur only once, and roughly 4% lies in the top ten. This TCR was sampled from a boy under three years old with hemimegalencephaly and intractable seizures. The rearrangement links TRBV2 to TRBJ1-6; D possibly corresponds to TRBD1 (5 bases). The sample here was peripheral blood, taken at surgery. CDR3 loop: CASSDGTGSNSPLHF. For the CDR3, the DNA is TGTGCCAGCAGTGACGGGACCGGATCTAATTCACCCCTCCACTTT.